The subject of this entry is one T cell receptor beta chain. The target antigen is unknown. TCRdb keeps only in-frame clones here, not all; method: immunoSEQ multiplex PCR. Of approximately 96,000 clones detected, 70% to 90% appear once; the ten largest clones hold approximately 5.6%. The data derive from a study of T cell responses to AZD1222 COVID-19 vaccine. Broader study findings: Baseline testing showed seropositivity in only a handful of AZD1222 recipients. The donors showed a predominance of white British ancestry and of females, with possible underestimation of clonal diversity. Reports say nearly half of spike-specific TCRs go after unmutated variant regions.

Whether given at about 4 or about 12 weeks, second doses were pooled. Germline CDR1 is SEHNR and CDR2 is FQNEAQ (reference sequence). J was trimmed by 6 bases and V by 3 bases; bases with no gene match: 9. The CDR3 sequence is 15 residues long. This chain connects TRBV7-9 to TRBJ2-7, with 9 bases that match TRBD2. This clonotype was sampled from an adult who received the AZD1222 COVID-19 vaccine. Sequencing was performed on peripheral blood, taken 28 days after the second AZD1222 dose. CDR3 residues: CASSFAAGGLGEQYF. The CDR3, as DNA: TGTGCCAGCAGCTTCGCAGCGGGAGGACTAGGCGAGCAGTACTTC.